This T cell receptor (beta chain) stems from a study of blood T cell repertoires in COVID-19. About the research overall: T cells, B-cell-depleted T cells, or PBMCs provided the cDNA or gDNA that served as material.

Germline assignment: CDR1 MGHRA and CDR2 YSYEKL. Trimming left V 4 bases short and J 0 bases short, with 6 bases between. The CDR3 has 14 amino acids. Data came from immunoSEQ multiplex PCR; TCRdb stores just in-frame clones and leaves some out. The sample comprises 250,000 to 300,000 clones, roughly 93% of which are singletons, and about 2.3% rests with the top ten. Recruitment covered about two dozen US areas and drew participants whose ages spanned roughly 18 to 89 years. Material: PBMCs or T cells enriched from blood (not recorded which). The J gene is TRBJ1-4, the V gene TRBV4-1; D is ambiguous. This sequence originates from a woman in her 40s with acute COVID-19. The DNA of the CDR3 is TGCGCCAGCAGCCCCCTTGCAACTAATGAAAAACTGTTTTTT. Residues: CASSPLATNEKLFF.